This TCR beta chain was sequenced during a study of OX40 agonist ivuxolimab in advanced cancers. Study-wide background: Therapy given before enrollment (anti-PD-1, anti-PD-L1 or anti-CTLA-4) was allowed, and around 44% had some. Study-level findings and limits: Certain nonresponding patients likewise had low normalized T-cell clonal expansion. In the 0.1-3.0 mg/kg groups, partial responders showed among the lowest expansion.

TCRdb keeps only in-frame clones here, not all; method: immunoSEQ multiplex PCR. Among approximately 66,000 clones listed, around 87% were seen once. The V gene's germline CDR1 is SGHDT and CDR2 YYEEEE. The CDR3 consists of 14 residues. After removal of 4 bases from V and 7 bases from J, the junction contained 9 bases not matched to a gene. The cohort excluded patients with autoimmune disease history or systemic immunosuppression. This clone has just a few counts. What it binds is unknown. This TCR derives from an adult with an advanced solid tumor such as melanoma, head and neck, liver or kidney cancer. The sample in question was CD4+ or CD8+ T cells sorted from blood, obtained in a trial of the OX40 agonist ivuxolimab. The rearrangement joins TRBV5-6 to TRBJ1-1; 8 nucleotides agree with TRBD1. In DNA form, the CDR3 reads TGTGCCAGCAGCCTCCAGACAGGGGTGAATGAAGCTTTCTTT. Translating it yields CASSLQTGVNEAFF.